These 18 T cell receptor beta chains came from one sample sequenced in a study of control samples from healthy donors and cancer patients. Some clones are missing from TCRdb's copy, which holds only in-frame ones; the method was immunoSEQ multiplex PCR. The sample comprises about 190,000 clones, 85% to 95% of which are singletons, and more than 1.2% rests with the top ten. Sample: blood. The receptors originated from a man aged 18 to 29 in good health.

The chain uses TRBV7-2 and TRBJ1-5; TRBD1 might be the D (5 bases). V lost 2 bases to trimming and J lost 3 bases, with 8 bases between them. CDR1 SGHTA and CDR2 FQGNSA come from the germline V gene. This CDR3 has 14 residues. The CDR3 nucleotides read TGTGCCAGCAGCTTAAACAGGTTCAATCAGCCCCAGCATTTT. It specifies CASSLNRFNQPQHF. The full variable domain, its missing parts supplied by reference TRBV7-2 and TRBJ1-5, is GAGVSQSPSNKVTEKGKDVELRCDPISGHTALYWYRQSLGQGLEFLIYFQGNSAPDKSGLPSDRFSAERTGGSVSTLTIQRTQQEDSAVYLCASSLNRFNQPQHFGDGTRLSIL.

This clone was seen just once. V usage is TRBV2 and J usage is TRBJ2-7; TRBD1 might be the D (5 bases). Germline CDR1 reads SNHLY; CDR2 reads FYNNEI. CDR3 length equals 14 residues. The V end lost 2 bases, the J end lost 3 bases, and 11 bases lay between the germline ends. CDR3 region: CASSEMETVYEQYF. CDR3 coding DNA: TGTGCCAGCAGTGAAATGGAGACAGTCTACGAGCAGTACTTC.

This clone has only a few counts. The rearrangement uses TRBV4-1 and TRBJ1-5; D unresolved. This CDR3 spans 16 amino acids. CDR1 is MGHRA and CDR2 is YSYEKL in the germline V gene. The V end was cut by 0 bases, the J end by 0 bases, with 9 bases between. CDR3 sequence (DNA): TGCGCCAGCAGCCAAGAAAGAGCAGCTAGCAATCAGCCCCAGCATTTT. Its translation is CASSQERAASNQPQHF.

This clone was detected only once. The V and J genes are TRBV19 and TRBJ2-4; maybe TRBD1 (5 bases). The CDR3 extends over 12 amino acids. Germline CDR1 is LNHDA and CDR2 is SQIVND (reference sequence). V lost 5 bases to trimming and J lost 9 bases, with 11 bases between them. This CDR3 reads CASSEGATIQYF. The CDR3 DNA reads TGTGCCAGTAGTGAAGGGGCCACCATTCAGTACTTC.

The table lists this clone with a few counts. This chain connects TRBV18 to TRBJ2-1, with TRBD1 matching 7 bases. The germline V gene encodes CDR1 KGHSH and CDR2 LQKENI. With 0 bases clipped from V and 8 bases from J, the junction kept 13 bases outside the gene matches. The length of the CDR3 is 17 residues. The CDR3 here is CASSPPVGTEGWDEQFF. In DNA form, the CDR3 reads TGTGCCAGCTCACCACCCGTAGGGACAGAAGGCTGGGATGAGCAGTTCTTC.

The V and J genes are TRBV10-3 and TRBJ2-5; TRBD2 agrees at 7 bases. The germline CDR1 and CDR2 sequences are ENHRY and SYGVKD. The V segment lost 3 bases and the J segment 2 bases; nucleotides outside the gene matches: 6. CDR3 length: 15 residues. This CDR3 is CAISDPGEGQETQYF. The CDR3 bases are TGTGCCATCAGTGACCCCGGGGAGGGACAAGAGACCCAGTACTTC.

This clone was recorded once. This chain uses TRBV9 with TRBJ2-2, with a possible D match to TRBD2 (7 bases). Deletions cut 0 bases from V and 4 bases from J, with 10 bases between. The CDR3 extends over 15 amino acids. The germline V gene encodes CDR1 SGDLS and CDR2 YYNGEE. The CDR3 nucleotides read TGTGCCAGCAGCGTAGAGGGGGGGGCCACCGGGGAGCTGTTTTTT. Encoded protein: CASSVEGGATGELFF. The whole variable domain, remainder taken from reference TRBV9 and TRBJ2-2, is DSGVTQTPKHLITATGQRVTLRCSPRSGDLSVYWYQQSLDQGLQFLIQYYNGEERAKGNILERFSAQQFPDLHSELNLSSLELGDSALYFCASSVEGGATGELFFGEGSRLTVL.

J is TRBJ1-2 and V is TRBV5-4; D is undetermined. The V end was cut by 0 bases, the J end by 2 bases, with 14 bases between. CDR1 is SGHNT, CDR2 YYREEE, per germline (reference sequence). The CDR3 extends over 16 amino acids. CDR3 amino acids: CASSLASGPINYGYTF. In DNA form, the CDR3 reads TGTGCCAGCAGCTTGGCCAGCGGGCCAATCAACTATGGCTACACCTTC. The variable domain in full, completed from reference TRBV5-4 and TRBJ1-2, reads ETGVTQSPTHLIKTRGQQVTLRCSSQSGHNTVSWYQQALGQGPQFIFQYYREEENGRGNFPPRFSGLQFPNYSSELNVNALELDDSALYLCASSLASGPINYGYTFGSGTRLTVV.

This chain links TRBV10-3 with TRBJ1-6; TRBD1 aligns across 7 bases. Germline loops: CDR1 ENHRY, CDR2 SYGVKD. The CDR3 extends over 16 amino acids. Germline trimming cut 3 bases from V and 9 bases from J; bases unmatched to any gene: 11. Written as DNA, the CDR3 is TGTGCCATCAGTGATTCCCGGGACAGATTGGGTTCACCCCTCCACTTT. This translates into CAISDSRDRLGSPLHF.

This chain links TRBV3-1 (or the pseudogene TRBV3-2) with TRBJ2-7; D unresolved. V was clipped by 1 base and J by 5 bases, with 3 bases between them. The germline V gene has CDR1 LGHDT and CDR2 YNNKEL (reference sequence). The CDR3 length is 11 residues. The CDR3 reads CASSQAHEQYF. The CDR3 DNA reads as TGTGCCAGCAGCCAAGCACACGAGCAGTACTTC.

The chain combines TRBV6-5 with TRBJ1-4; D not resolved. The length of the CDR3 is 14 residues. CDR1 and CDR2 (germline): MNHEY, SVGAGI. V lost 8 bases, J lost 6 bases, and 16 bases lay in between. In DNA form, the CDR3 reads TGTGCCAGCCTCCCGACCCCTCGGGATGAAAAACTGTTTTTT. Its protein is CASLPTPRDEKLFF.

The V and J genes are TRBV2 and TRBJ1-2; D is uncertain. The CDR3 sequence is 14 residues long. Germline CDR1 SNHLY, CDR2 FYNNEI. Trimming removed 1 base at V and 0 bases at J, with 6 bases between. CDR3 protein: CASSEVASNYGYTF. The CDR3 DNA sequence: TGTGCCAGCAGTGAAGTCGCATCTAACTATGGCTACACCTTC.

The genes are TRBV30 and TRBJ2-3, with TRBD1 matching over 9 bases. CDR1 is GTSNPN, CDR2 SVGIG, per germline (reference sequence). With V trimmed by 3 bases and J by 5 bases, 9 bases remained unmatched. The CDR3 runs 15 residues. The CDR3 is CAWRLGTGLIDTQYF. CDR3 DNA sequence: TGTGCCTGGAGACTCGGGACAGGGCTGATAGATACGCAGTATTTT.

The chain links TRBV6-4 to TRBJ1-2, with 8 bases matching TRBD1. The CDR3 runs to 15 residues. Germline CDR1 is MRHNA and CDR2 is SNTAGT. V shed 5 bases and J 4 bases; nucleotides not matched to a gene: 9. The CDR3 DNA reads as TGTGCCAGCAGTCAAACTCCTGGGACAGGCTATGGCTACACCTTC. Translating it yields CASSQTPGTGYGYTF.

The V gene is TRBV14, the J gene TRBJ1-1; D gene ambiguous. The V end lost 5 bases, the J end lost 1 base, and 5 bases lay between the germline ends. CDR1 SGHDN and CDR2 FVKESK come from the germline V gene. The length of the CDR3 is 12 residues. The CDR3 DNA sequence: TGTGCCAGCAGCGGATCGAACACTGAAGCTTTCTTT. This codes for CASSGSNTEAFF.

The chain couples TRBV3-1 (or the pseudogene TRBV3-2) to TRBJ2-2; D gene ambiguous. The ends were cut back, 1 base at V and 6 bases at J, with 12 bases in the middle. CDR3 length equals 15 residues. Looked up from germline, CDR1 is LGHDT and CDR2 is YNNKEL (reference sequence). In DNA form, the CDR3 reads TGTGCCAGCAGCCAAGTGTATAGATCACCCGGGGAGCTGTTTTTT. Amino acids: CASSQVYRSPGELFF.

The V and J genes are TRBV19 and TRBJ1-2; possibly TRBD1 for D (6 bases). The CDR3 sequence is 12 residues long. Per germline, CDR1 LNHDA and CDR2 SQIVND (reference sequence). V lost 5 bases, J lost 8 bases, and 12 bases lay in between. The CDR3 here is CASSSRGGGYTF. CDR3 sequence (DNA): TGTGCCAGTAGTTCCCGGGGGGGCGGCTACACCTTC.

This sequence joins TRBV5-1 and TRBJ2-5; 11 nucleotides line up with TRBD2. Germline lookup yields CDR1 SGHRS and CDR2 YFSETQ. This CDR3 contains 15 residues. Trimming cost V 5 bases and J 3 bases; bases outside gene matches: 6. The CDR3 bases are TGCGCCAGCAGACGTAGCGGGGGGGCGGAAGAGACCCAGTACTTC. This translates into CASRRSGGAEETQYF.